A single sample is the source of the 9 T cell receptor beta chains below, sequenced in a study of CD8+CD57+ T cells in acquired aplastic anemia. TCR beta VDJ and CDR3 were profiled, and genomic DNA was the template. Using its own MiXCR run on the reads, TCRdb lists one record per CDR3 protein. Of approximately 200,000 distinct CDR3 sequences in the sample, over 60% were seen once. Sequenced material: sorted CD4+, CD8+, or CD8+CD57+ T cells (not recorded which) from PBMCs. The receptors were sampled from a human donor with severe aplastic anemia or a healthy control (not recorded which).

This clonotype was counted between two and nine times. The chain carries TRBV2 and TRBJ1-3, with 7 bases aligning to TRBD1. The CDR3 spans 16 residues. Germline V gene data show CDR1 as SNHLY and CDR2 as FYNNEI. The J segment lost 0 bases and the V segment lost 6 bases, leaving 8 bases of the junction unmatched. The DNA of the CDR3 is TGTGCCAGCAGGTCTAGGGACAGAGTCTCTGGAAACACCATATATTTT. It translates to CASRSRDRVSGNTIYF.

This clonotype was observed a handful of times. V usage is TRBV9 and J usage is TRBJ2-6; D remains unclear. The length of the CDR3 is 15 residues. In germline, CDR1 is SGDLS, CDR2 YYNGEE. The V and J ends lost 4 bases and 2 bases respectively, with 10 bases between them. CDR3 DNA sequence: TGTGCCAGCAGCCCCCAGAAAACTGGGGCCAACGTCCTGACTTTC. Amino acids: CASSPQKTGANVLTF.

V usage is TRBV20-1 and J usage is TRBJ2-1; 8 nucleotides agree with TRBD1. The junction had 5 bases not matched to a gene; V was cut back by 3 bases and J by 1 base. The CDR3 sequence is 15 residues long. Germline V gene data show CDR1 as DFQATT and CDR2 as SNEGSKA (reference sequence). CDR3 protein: CSASLTGESYNEQFF. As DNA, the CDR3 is TGCAGTGCTAGCCTGACAGGGGAGTCCTACAATGAGCAGTTCTTC.

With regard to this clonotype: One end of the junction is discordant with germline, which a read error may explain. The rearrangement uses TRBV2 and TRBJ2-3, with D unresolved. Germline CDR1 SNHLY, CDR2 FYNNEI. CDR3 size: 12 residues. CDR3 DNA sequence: TGTGCCAGCAGGTTGGGCACAGATGCGCAGTATTTT. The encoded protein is CASRLGTDAQYF.

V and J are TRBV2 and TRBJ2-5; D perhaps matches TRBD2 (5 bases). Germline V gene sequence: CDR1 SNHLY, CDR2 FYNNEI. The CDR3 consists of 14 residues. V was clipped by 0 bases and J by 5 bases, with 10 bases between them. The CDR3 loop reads CASSEALEIETQYF. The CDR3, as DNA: TGTGCCAGCAGTGAAGCACTAGAAATCGAGACCCAGTACTTC.

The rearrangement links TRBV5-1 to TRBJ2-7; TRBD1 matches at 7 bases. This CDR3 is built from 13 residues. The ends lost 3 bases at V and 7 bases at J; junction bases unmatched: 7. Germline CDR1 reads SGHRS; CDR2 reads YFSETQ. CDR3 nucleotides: TGCGCCAGCAGCTACGAGGGGGCCGGGGAGCAGTACTTC. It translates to CASSYEGAGEQYF.

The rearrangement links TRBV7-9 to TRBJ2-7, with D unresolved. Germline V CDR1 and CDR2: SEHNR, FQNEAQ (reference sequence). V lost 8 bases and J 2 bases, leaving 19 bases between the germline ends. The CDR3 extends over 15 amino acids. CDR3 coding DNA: TGTGCCAGCCAACTCTCTGCTCTCTCGACCTACGAGCAGTACTTC. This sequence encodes CASQLSALSTYEQYF.

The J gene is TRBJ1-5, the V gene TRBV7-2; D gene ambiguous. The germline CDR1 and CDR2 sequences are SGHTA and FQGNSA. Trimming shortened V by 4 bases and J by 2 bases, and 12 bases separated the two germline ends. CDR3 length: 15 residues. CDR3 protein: CASSSGVERNQPQHF. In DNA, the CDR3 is TGTGCCAGCAGCTCTGGGGTCGAGCGCAATCAGCCCCAGCATTTT.

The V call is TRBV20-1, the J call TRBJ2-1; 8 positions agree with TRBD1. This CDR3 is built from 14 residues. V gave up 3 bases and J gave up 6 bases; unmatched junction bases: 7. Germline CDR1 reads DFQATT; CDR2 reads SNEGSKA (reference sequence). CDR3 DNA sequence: TGCAGTGCTAGTTTGCATGACAGGGGCAATGAGCAGTTCTTC. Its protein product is CSASLHDRGNEQFF.